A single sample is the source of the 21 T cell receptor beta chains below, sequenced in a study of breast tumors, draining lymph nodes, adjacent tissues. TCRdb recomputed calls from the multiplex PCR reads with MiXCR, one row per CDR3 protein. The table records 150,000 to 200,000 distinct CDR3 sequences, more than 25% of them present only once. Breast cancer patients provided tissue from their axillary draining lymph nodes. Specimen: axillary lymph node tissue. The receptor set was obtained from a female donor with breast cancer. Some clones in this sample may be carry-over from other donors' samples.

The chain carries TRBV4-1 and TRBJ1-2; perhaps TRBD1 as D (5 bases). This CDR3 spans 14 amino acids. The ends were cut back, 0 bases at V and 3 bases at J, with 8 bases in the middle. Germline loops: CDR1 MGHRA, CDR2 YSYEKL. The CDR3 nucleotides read TGCGCCAGCAGCCAAGAGCAGGGAGACTATGGCTACACCTTC. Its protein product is CASSQEQGDYGYTF.

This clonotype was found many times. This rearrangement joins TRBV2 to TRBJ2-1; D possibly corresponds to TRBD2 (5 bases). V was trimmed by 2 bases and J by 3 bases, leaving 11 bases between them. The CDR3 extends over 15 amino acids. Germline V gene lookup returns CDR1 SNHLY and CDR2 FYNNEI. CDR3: CASSEPIRDYNEQFF. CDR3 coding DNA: TGTGCCAGCAGTGAACCGATCCGGGACTACAATGAGCAGTTCTTC.

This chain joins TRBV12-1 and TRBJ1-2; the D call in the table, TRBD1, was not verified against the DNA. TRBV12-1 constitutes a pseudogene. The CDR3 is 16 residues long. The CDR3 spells CASSFLRRGELNGYTF. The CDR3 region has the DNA TGTGCCAGCAGCTTTCTTCGCCGAGGGGAGCTAAATGGCTACACCTTC.

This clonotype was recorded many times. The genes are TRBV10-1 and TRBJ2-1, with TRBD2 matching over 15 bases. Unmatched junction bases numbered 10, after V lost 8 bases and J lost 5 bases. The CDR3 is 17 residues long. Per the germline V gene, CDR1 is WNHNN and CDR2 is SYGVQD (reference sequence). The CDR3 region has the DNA TGCGCCAGCGATGGGACTAGCGGGGGGTCCCCCCACAATGAGCAGTTCTTC. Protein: CASDGTSGGSPHNEQFF.

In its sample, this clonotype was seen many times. Here the CDR3 DNA reads TGTGCCTGGAGGAGGTCAGGGAACACCGGGGAGCTGTTTTTT. Protein: CAWRRSGNTGELFF. The chain recombines TRBV30 with TRBJ2-2; D is unclear. CDR1 is GTSNPN and CDR2 is SVGIG in the germline V gene (reference sequence). Trimming shortened V by 3 bases and J by 1 base, and 9 bases separated the two germline ends. The CDR3 runs to 14 residues. Full variable domain (missing parts from reference TRBV30 and TRBJ2-2): SQTIHQWPATLVQPVGSPLSLECTVEGTSNPNLYWYRQAAGRGLQLLFYSVGIGQISSEVPQNLSASRPQDRQFILSSKKLLLSDSGFYLCAWRRSGNTGELFFGEGSRLTVL.

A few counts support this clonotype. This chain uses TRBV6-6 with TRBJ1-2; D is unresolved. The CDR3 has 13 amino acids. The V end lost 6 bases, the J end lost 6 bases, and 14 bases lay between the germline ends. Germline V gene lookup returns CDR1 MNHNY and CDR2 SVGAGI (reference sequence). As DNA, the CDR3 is TGTGCCAGCAGCCCACCTCGCGCGGATGGCTACACCTTC. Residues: CASSPPRADGYTF.

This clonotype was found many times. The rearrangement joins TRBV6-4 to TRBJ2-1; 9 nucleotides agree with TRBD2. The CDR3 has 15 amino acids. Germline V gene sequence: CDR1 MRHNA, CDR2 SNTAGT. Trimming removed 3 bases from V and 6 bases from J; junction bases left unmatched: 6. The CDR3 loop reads CASSDLAGLFNEQFF. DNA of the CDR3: TGTGCCAGCAGTGATCTAGCGGGGCTTTTCAATGAGCAGTTCTTC.

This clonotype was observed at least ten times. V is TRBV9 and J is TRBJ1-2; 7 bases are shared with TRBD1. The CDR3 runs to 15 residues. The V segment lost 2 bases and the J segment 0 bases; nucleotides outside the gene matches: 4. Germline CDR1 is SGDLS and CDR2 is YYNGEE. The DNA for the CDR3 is TGTGCCAGCAGCGTGGGGGACAGAGCTAACTATGGCTACACCTTC. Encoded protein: CASSVGDRANYGYTF.

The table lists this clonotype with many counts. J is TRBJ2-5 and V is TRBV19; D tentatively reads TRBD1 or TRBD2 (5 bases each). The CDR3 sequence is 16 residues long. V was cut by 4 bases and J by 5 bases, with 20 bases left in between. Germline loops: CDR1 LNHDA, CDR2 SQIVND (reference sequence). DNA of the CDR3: TGTGCCAGTAGTAACCCCAGAACCGGGGCAGGGGAGACCCAGTACTTC. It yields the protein CASSNPRTGAGETQYF.

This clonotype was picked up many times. CDR3 protein: CASGPGQSHTDTQYF. DNA for the CDR3: TGTGCTAGTGGACCGGGACAGTCGCACACAGATACGCAGTATTTT. The chain employs TRBV12-5 and TRBJ2-3; the match to TRBD1 covers 7 bases. The germline gives CDR1 LGHNT, CDR2 FRNRAP. Losses at the gene ends were 6 bases for V and 2 bases for J; bases not matched to a gene: 8. This CDR3 has 15 amino acids.

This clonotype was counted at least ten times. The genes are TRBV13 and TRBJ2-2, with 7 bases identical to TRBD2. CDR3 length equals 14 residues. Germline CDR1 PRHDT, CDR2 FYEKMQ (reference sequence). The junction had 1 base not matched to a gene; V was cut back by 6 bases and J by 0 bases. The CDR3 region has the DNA TGTGCCAGCAGGAGCGGGACGAACACCGGGGAGCTGTTTTTT. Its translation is CASRSGTNTGELFF.

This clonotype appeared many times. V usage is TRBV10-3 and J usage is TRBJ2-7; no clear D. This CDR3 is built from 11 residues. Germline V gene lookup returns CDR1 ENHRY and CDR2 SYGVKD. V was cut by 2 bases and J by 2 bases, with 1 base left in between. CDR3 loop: CAISETYEQYF. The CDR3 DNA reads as TGTGCCATCAGTGAGACCTACGAGCAGTACTTC.

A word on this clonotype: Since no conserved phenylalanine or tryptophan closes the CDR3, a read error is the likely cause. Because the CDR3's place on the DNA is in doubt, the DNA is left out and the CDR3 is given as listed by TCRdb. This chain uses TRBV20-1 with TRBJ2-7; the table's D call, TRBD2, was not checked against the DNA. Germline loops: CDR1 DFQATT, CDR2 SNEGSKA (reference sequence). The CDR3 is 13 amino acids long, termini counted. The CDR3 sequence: CSARASGSGERYL.

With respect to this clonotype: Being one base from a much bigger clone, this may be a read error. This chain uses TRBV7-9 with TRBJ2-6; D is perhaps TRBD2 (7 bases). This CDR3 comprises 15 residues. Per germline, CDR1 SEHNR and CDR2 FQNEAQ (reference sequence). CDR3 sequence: CASTIGGAGANVLPF. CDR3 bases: TGTGCCAGCACTATTGGGGGGGCCGGGGCCAACGTCCTGCCTTTC.

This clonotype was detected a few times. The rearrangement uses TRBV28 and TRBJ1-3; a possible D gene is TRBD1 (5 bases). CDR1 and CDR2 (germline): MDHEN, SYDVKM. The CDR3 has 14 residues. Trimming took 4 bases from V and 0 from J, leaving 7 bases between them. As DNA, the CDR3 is TGTGCCAGCAGTTCCGGGGGCTCTGGAAACACCATATATTTT. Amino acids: CASSSGGSGNTIYF.

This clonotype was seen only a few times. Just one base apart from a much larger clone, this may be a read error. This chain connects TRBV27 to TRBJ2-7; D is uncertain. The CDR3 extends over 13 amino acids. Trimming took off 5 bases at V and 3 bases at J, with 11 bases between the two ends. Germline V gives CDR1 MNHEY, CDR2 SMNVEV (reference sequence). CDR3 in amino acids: CASSLGHYYEQYF. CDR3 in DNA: TGTGCCAGCAGTCTCGGCCACTACTACGAGCAGTACTTC.

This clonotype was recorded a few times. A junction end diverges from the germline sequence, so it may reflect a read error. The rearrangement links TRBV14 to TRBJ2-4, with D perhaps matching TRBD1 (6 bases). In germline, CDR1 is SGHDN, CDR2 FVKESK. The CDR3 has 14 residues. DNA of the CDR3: TGTGCCAGCAGCCACCTAGGGGTGGGGGACATTCAGTCCTTC. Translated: CASSHLGVGDIQSF.

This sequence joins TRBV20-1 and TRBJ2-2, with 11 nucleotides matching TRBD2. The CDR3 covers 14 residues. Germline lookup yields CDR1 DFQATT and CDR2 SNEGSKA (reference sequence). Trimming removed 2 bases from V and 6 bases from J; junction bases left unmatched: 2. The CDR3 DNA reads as TGCAGTGCTAGACCACTAGCGGGAGCCGGGGAGCTGTTTTTT. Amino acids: CSARPLAGAGELFF.

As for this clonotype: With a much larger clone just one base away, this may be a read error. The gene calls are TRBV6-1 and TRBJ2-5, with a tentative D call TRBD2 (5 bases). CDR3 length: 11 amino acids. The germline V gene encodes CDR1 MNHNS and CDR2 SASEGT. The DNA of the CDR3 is TGTGCCAGCAGTCAAGCTTTGGGAGAGTACTTC. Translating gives CASSQALGEYF.

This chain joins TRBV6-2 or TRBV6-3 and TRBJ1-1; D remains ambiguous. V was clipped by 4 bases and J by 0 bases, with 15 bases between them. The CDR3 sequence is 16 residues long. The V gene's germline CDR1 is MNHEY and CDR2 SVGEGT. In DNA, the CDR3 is TGTGCCAGCAGTTCCCATCTGAAGTATATGAACACTGAAGCTTTCTTT. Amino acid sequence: CASSSHLKYMNTEAFF.

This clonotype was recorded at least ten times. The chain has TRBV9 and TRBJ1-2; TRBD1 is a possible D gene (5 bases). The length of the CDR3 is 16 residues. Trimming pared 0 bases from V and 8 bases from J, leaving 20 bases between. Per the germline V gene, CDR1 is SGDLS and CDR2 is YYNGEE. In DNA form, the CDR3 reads TGTGCCAGCAGCGTAGGAGCAGGGAGGGCAGGTGGCGGCTACACCTTC. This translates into CASSVGAGRAGGGYTF.